This T cell receptor (beta chain) stems from a study of control samples from healthy donors and cancer patients. Method: immunoSEQ multiplex PCR; TCRdb's copy keeps in-frame clones and lacks some. The table includes about 81,000 clones, over 90% detected once. With 6 bases clipped from V and 12 bases from J, the junction kept 10 bases outside the gene matches. CDR1 and CDR2 (germline): MNHEY, SMNVEV (reference sequence). The CDR3 is 14 amino acids. The chain recombines TRBV27 with TRBJ2-1; 11 bases map to TRBD2. This sequence was found in a woman between 18 and 29 years old in good health. The sample consisted of blood. The CDR3 DNA reads as TGTGCCAGCAGCCTAGCGGGAGGTTCGGCATGGCAGTTCTTC. Residues: CASSLAGGSAWQFF.